This TCR beta chain was recovered during a study of blood T cell repertoires in COVID-19. In the study overall: T cells, B-cell-depleted T cells, or PBMCs provided the cDNA or gDNA that served as material.

The protocol was immunoSEQ multiplex PCR, while the TCRdb copy is restricted to in-frame clones and leaves out a portion. Here the sample spans about 26,000 clones, roughly 90% being singletons. The CDR3 contains 18 residues. Unmatched junction bases numbered 20, after V lost 4 bases and J lost 9 bases. CDR1 SGHDT and CDR2 YYEEEE come from the germline V gene. The gene calls are TRBV5-6 and TRBJ2-1; TRBD2 aligns across 9 bases. The origin of this receptor is a human donor in a cohort sampled during active COVID-19. Sequencing was carried out using peripheral blood. CDR3 protein: CASSSLTGLAGRFAEQFF. CDR3 nucleotide sequence: TGTGCCAGCAGCAGCTTGACGGGGCTAGCGGGAAGATTTGCTGAGCAGTTCTTC.